Shown below are 5 T cell receptor beta chains from a single sample sequenced in a study of blood T cells in healthy people across ages. Together with a sample-barcoded 5' primer, a J-beta primer mix was included in a second PCR lasting about 6 to 11 cycles. MiXCR, applied by TCRdb to the 5' RACE reads, yields one record per CDR3 protein. Of around 690,000 distinct CDR3 sequences listed, under 70% are singletons. Sequences were obtained from blood. Every receptor here comes from a man aged 55 to 70 in good health.

This chain connects TRBV20-1 to TRBJ1-1; TRBD1 matches at 7 bases. V lost 0 bases to trimming and J lost 0 bases; unmatched junction nucleotides: 4. Germline loops: CDR1 DFQATT, CDR2 SNEGSKA (reference sequence). The CDR3 totals 15 residues. The CDR3, as DNA: TGCAGTGCTAGAGATTCCGGGACAGTGAACACTGAAGCTTTCTTT. Its translation is CSARDSGTVNTEAFF.

The rearrangement uses TRBV6-1 and TRBJ1-2; D not resolved. V was trimmed by 1 base and J by 4 bases, leaving 7 bases between them. The CDR3 length is 13 residues. Germline assignment: CDR1 MNHNS and CDR2 SASEGT. The CDR3 sequence is CASSEGAVYGYTF. The DNA of the CDR3 is TGTGCCAGCAGTGAAGGGGCAGTCTATGGCTACACCTTC.

The chain uses TRBV7-2 and TRBJ2-7, with TRBD2 matching over 7 bases. The CDR3 has 14 amino acids. Trimming removed 4 bases from V and 7 bases from J; junction bases left unmatched: 10. Germline V CDR1 and CDR2: SGHTA, FQGNSA. The CDR3: CASSSTSDYNEQYF. In nucleotides, the CDR3 is TGTGCCAGCAGCTCCACTAGCGACTACAATGAGCAGTACTTC.

The J gene is TRBJ1-2, the V gene TRBV5-4; weak D call: TRBD1 (6 bases). Germline lookup yields CDR1 SGHNT and CDR2 YYREEE (reference sequence). This CDR3 has 13 residues. The V gene lost 1 base and the J gene lost 8 bases, with 12 bases spanning the gap. CDR3 DNA: TGTGCCAGCAGCTTGCAGGACAGTCGGGGCTACACCTTC. The encoded protein is CASSLQDSRGYTF.

This clonotype has a handful of counts. The chain couples TRBV20-1 to TRBJ1-6; a weak D match, TRBD1 (5 bases). CDR3 length: 12 residues. With 6 bases removed from V and 8 bases from J, the gap between germline ends came to 11 bases. CDR1 and CDR2 from the germline V gene are DFQATT and SNEGSKA (reference sequence). The CDR3 loop reads CSALGGDSPLHF. CDR3 DNA sequence: TGCAGTGCGCTGGGAGGGGATTCACCCCTCCACTTT.